This TCR beta chain comes out of a study of molecular identifiers for immune sequencing clone quantification. General observations from the study: Spiked Jurkat TCR RNA from one cell was reportedly detectable among over 800,000 naive cells.

Regarding this clonotype: Its antigen remains unknown. Given a much more abundant clone one base away, this may be a read error.

Previously described methods with listed TCR primers produced the bulk TCR libraries. TCRdb independently ran MiXCR on the PCR reads; one entry per CDR3 protein. Here the sample spans around 320,000 distinct CDR3 sequences, roughly 24% being singletons. Germline V gene lookup returns CDR1 DFQATT and CDR2 SNEGSKA (reference sequence). The CDR3 is made up of 13 amino acids. This chain joins TRBV20-1 and TRBJ2-1, with D hard to call. Sequenced sample: naive CD8+ T cells from blood, with Jurkat cell RNA spiked in. Noted subset: FACS-sorted CD8+CD4-CCR7+CD45RA+ naive T cells. The receptor was derived from a human donor in good health. Some libraries in this study had Jurkat cell RNA spiked in. CDR3 sequence (DNA): TGCAGTGCTAGAGCGACCAACTACGATGAGCAGTTCTTC. Its translation: CSARATNYDEQFF.